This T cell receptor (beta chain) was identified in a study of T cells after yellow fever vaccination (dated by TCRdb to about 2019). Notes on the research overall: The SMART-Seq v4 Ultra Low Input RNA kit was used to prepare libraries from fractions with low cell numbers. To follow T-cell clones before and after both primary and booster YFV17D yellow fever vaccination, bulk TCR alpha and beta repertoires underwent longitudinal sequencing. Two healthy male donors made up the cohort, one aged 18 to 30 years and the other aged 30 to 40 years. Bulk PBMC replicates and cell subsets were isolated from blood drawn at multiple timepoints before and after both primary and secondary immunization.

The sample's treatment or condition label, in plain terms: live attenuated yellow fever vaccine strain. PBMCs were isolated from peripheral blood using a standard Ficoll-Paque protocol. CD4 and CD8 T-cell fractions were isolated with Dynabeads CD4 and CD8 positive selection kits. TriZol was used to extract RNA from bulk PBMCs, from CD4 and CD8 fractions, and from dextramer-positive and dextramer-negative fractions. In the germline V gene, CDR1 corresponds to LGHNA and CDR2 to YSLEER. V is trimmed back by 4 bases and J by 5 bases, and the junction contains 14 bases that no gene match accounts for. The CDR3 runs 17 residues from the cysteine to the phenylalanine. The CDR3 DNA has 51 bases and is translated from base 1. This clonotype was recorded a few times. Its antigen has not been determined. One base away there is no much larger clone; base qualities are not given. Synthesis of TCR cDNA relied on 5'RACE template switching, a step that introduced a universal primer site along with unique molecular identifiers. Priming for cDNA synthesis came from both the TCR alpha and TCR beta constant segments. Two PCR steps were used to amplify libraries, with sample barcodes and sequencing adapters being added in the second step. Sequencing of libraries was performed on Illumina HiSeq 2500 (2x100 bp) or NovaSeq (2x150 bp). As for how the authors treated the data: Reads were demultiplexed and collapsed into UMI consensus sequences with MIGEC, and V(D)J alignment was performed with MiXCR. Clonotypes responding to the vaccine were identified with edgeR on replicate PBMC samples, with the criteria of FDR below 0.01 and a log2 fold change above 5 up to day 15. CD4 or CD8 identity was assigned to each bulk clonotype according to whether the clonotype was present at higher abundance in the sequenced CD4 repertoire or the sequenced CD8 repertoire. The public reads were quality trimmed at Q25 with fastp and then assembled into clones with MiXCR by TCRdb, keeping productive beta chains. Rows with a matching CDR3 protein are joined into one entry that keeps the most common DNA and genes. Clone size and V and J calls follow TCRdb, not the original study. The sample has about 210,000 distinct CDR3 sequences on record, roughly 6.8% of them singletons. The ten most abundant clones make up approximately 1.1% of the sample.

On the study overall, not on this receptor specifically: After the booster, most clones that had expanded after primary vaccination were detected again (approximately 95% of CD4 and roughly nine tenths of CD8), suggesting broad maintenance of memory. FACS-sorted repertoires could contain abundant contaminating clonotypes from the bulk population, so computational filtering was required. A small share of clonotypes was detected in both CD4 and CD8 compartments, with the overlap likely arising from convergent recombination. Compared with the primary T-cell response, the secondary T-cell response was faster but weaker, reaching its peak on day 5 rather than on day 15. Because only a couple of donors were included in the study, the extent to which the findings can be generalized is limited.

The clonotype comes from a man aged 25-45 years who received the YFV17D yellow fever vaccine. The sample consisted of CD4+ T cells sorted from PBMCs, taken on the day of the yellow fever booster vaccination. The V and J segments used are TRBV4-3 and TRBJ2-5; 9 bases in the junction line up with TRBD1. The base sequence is TGCGCCAGCAGCCCGAAGATAGGGGACAGGGTGAGGGAGACCCAGTACTTC. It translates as CASSPKIGDRVRETQYF.